The entry that follows covers one T cell receptor (beta chain) sequence. The data belong to a study of OX40 agonist ivuxolimab in advanced cancers. Study at large: Ivuxolimab is a fully human IgG2 antibody that activates OX40 (CD134). Patients treated during dose escalation were battling hepatocellular carcinoma, melanoma, renal cell or head and neck cancer. A male proportion of over 75% was recorded, with mean age roughly 62 years and range roughly 20 to 90.

The repertoire was sequenced with immunoSEQ multiplex PCR; TCRdb's copy has only in-frame clones and lacks some. The table records roughly 56,000 clones, roughly nine tenths of them present only once. Germline CDR1 LNHDA, CDR2 SQIVND (reference sequence). V lost 4 bases to trimming and J lost 3 bases, with 9 bases between them. This CDR3 contains 13 residues. The sample was CD4+ or CD8+ T cells sorted from blood, taken in a trial of the OX40 agonist ivuxolimab. This sequence originates from an adult with an advanced solid tumor such as melanoma, head and neck, liver or kidney cancer. The gene calls are TRBV19 and TRBJ2-5, with TRBD1 as a possible D gene (6 bases). The CDR3: CASSRRQEETQYF. DNA for the CDR3: TGTGCCAGTAGTAGACGACAGGAAGAGACCCAGTACTTC.